Listed below are T cell receptor beta chains from one sample, sequenced in a study of patients and donors after allogeneic stem cell transplantation. MiXCR was run by TCRdb on the RT-PCR reads, yielding one entry per CDR3 protein. The table includes 410,000 or so distinct CDR3 sequences, around 16% detected once. The sequenced material came from blood, either unsorted or a sorted T cell fraction (not recorded which). These receptors were taken from a human donor who was either an allogeneic HSCT recipient or a stem cell or donor lymphocyte infusion donor (not recorded which). It is not recorded whose cells these are; they may come from a transplant donor. CDR3s include the opening cysteine and the closing phenylalanine or tryptophan. D genes are given only for firm matches. Not all rows give a size; the values are once, few, many and, for expanded clones, a class.

DNA,CDR3,J,V,D,size
TGCGCCAGCAGTCGGGAGGGCTCGAACACTGAAGCTTTCTTT,CASSREGSNTEAFF,TRBJ1-1,TRBV5-1,.,.
TGTGCCATCAGCAAGGCTAGCGGGAGGGCCTACAATGAGCAGTTCTTC,CAISKASGRAYNEQFF,TRBJ2-1,TRBV10-3,TRBD2,.
TGCAGTGCTAGAGATCAACGGGAGGGCCGGCCTCGCACCGGGGAGCTGTTTTTT,CSARDQREGRPRTGELFF,TRBJ2-2,TRBV20-1,TRBD2,few
TGTGCCAGCAGTGTGGCCGGGAGGGCCGCCTACAATGAGCAGTTCTTC,CASSVAGRAAYNEQFF,TRBJ2-1,TRBV6-4,TRBD2,.
TGCAGTGCTAGAGAGATGGGGTGGAGCTCCTACGAGCAGTACTTC,CSAREMGWSSYEQYF,TRBJ2-7,TRBV20-1,.,.
TGTGCCAGCAGCCAAAACCCTCAGACAGCTACCTATGGCTACACCTTC,CASSQNPQTATYGYTF,TRBJ1-2,TRBV7-3,.,.
TGTGCCAGCAGGCGGACACTGAACACTGAAGCTTTCTTT,CASRRTLNTEAFF,TRBJ1-1,TRBV6-1,.,few
TGTGCCACCAGCCTACCACCAGGGATCCCCTACGAGCAGTACTTC,CATSLPPGIPYEQYF,TRBJ2-7,TRBV15,.,few
TGTGCCAGCAGCCTAGGACAGGGGGCGGGTGGCTACACCTTC,CASSLGQGAGGYTF,TRBJ1-2,TRBV12-3/TRBV12-4,TRBD1,.
TGTGCCAGCAGCCTAAGCCGGGACACTGAGACCCAGTACTTC,CASSLSRDTETQYF,TRBJ2-5,TRBV3-1,.,few
TGTGCCAGCAGCTCCAGCGGCCCGCACAATGAGCAGTTCTTC,CASSSSGPHNEQFF,TRBJ2-1,TRBV9,.,.
TGTGCCAGCAGCTTAGTAGTAACAGGGGGGTCACCCCTCCACTTT,CASSLVVTGGSPLHF,TRBJ1-6,TRBV7-8,TRBD1,.
TGCAGCGTTGAAAGCGGCACTCCTAATGAAAAACTGTTTTTT,CSVESGTPNEKLFF,TRBJ1-4,TRBV29-1,.,.
TGCGCCAGCAGCTTGGAAAGGAGGGATGGCTACACCTTC,CASSLERRDGYTF,TRBJ1-2,TRBV5-1,.,.
TGCAGTGCTAGAAAGGCGGGGTCTATGGACGCCGGGGAGCTGTTTTTT,CSARKAGSMDAGELFF,TRBJ2-2,TRBV20-1,.,.
TGCAGTGCTAAACTAGGCACGGGAGGAGAAAAACTGTTTTTT,CSAKLGTGGEKLFF,TRBJ1-4,TRBV20-1,.,few
TGCAGTGCCAAGGACAGGAACGGTGAAGCTTTCTTT,CSAKDRNGEAFF,TRBJ1-1,TRBV20-1,TRBD1,few
TGCGCCAGCAGCCTATCGGGACAGGGGGCTGCCAAAAACATTCAGTACTTC,CASSLSGQGAAKNIQYF,TRBJ2-4,TRBV4-3,TRBD1,.
TGTGCCAGTAGTATCCGGGGGCAGGAGTACTCGAACACCGGGGAGCTGTTTTTT,CASSIRGQEYSNTGELFF,TRBJ2-2,TRBV19,.,.
TGTGCCAGCCGCCGGGAGAACACCGGGGAGCTGTTTTTT,CASRRENTGELFF,TRBJ2-2,TRBV7-3,.,.
TGTGCCAGCTCACCACAAATAACCCAGTACTTC,CASSPQITQYF,TRBJ2-5,TRBV18,.,few
TGTGCCAGCAGTTACGCTCTAACAGGGAACTACGAGCAGTACTTC,CASSYALTGNYEQYF,TRBJ2-7,TRBV6-2/TRBV6-3,.,many
TGTGCCAGCAGTCCGGGACAGGGGATCTACGAGCAGTACTTC,CASSPGQGIYEQYF,TRBJ2-7,TRBV5-5,TRBD1,few
TGTGCCAGCAGTTCTTGGGGGGCATGGGAGACCCAGTACTTC,CASSSWGAWETQYF,TRBJ2-5,TRBV6-5,.,.
TGTGCCAGCAGTGCCCCGACAGGGGGGTCGAAAGATACGCAGTATTTT,CASSAPTGGSKDTQYF,TRBJ2-3,TRBV6-2/TRBV6-3,TRBD1,.
TGTGCCACCGGGGCTGGCGGGAAGAGGAGTGAGCAGTTCTTC,CATGAGGKRSEQFF,TRBJ2-1,TRBV24-1,.,.
TGCAGCGTTGAACGAAGAGGGGTTGTGACAGATACGCAGTATTTT,CSVERRGVVTDTQYF,TRBJ2-3,TRBV29-1,.,.
TGCAGTGCTAGAAGGGGGGCCCCCCCGGAGACCCAGTACTTC,CSARRGAPPETQYF,TRBJ2-5,TRBV20-1,.,few
TGTGCTAGTGGTCCTATTCTTAGCTTC,CASGPILSF,TRBJ2-7,TRBV12-5,.,few
TGTGCCAGCAGCCACCGGGGGCCGGGCGGGGAGCTGTTTTTT,CASSHRGPGGELFF,TRBJ2-2,TRBV14,.,few
TGTGCCAGCAGCCAACAACTAGCGGGAGTTCGCTACGAGCAGTACTTC,CASSQQLAGVRYEQYF,TRBJ2-7,TRBV14,TRBD2,.
TGTGCCAGCAGCCAAGACCAACGGGCTACTCCAACTTGGACTGAAGCTTTCTTT,CASSQDQRATPTWTEAFF,TRBJ1-1,TRBV4-2,.,.
TGTGCCAGCAGTTTATCCAGCCTAGGGACTCCAGCTTTCTTT,CASSLSSLGTPAFF,TRBJ1-1,TRBV12-3/TRBV12-4,.,many
TGCAGTGCTAGGGTGGGAACTGAAGCTTTCTTT,CSARVGTEAFF,TRBJ1-1,TRBV20-1,.,many
TGTGCCAGCAGCGTAATGGGACAGATTGGAAACACCATATATTTT,CASSVMGQIGNTIYF,TRBJ1-3,TRBV7-8,TRBD1,few
TGCGCCAGCAGCCCCGTCGAAGGTCTCGTAGGTAATCAGCCCCAGCATTTT,CASSPVEGLVGNQPQHF,TRBJ1-5,TRBV4-1,.,.
TGTGCCAGCAGGGGGGGTGAGCAGTTCTTC,CASRGGEQFF,TRBJ2-1,TRBV28,.,.
TGTGCCAGCAGTTTGTTGGGGAAGGATGAGCAGTTCTTC,CASSLLGKDEQFF,TRBJ2-1,TRBV12-3/TRBV12-4,.,.
TGTGCCAGCAGCGTAGGGATTCACACCGGGGAGCTGTTTTTT,CASSVGIHTGELFF,TRBJ2-2,TRBV9,.,.
TGTGCCAGCAGTCACCGCAGGAGCTCCTACGAGCAGTACTTC,CASSHRRSSYEQYF,TRBJ2-7,TRBV27,.,few
TGTGCCAGCACCCTGACAGGGGCCAATCAGCCCCAGCATTTT,CASTLTGANQPQHF,TRBJ1-5,TRBV5-6,TRBD1,few
TGCAGTGCTGGAACAGGGGGCACTGAAGCTTTCTTT,CSAGTGGTEAFF,TRBJ1-1,TRBV20-1,TRBD1,.
TGTGCCGGCGGACAGGGGCGCACAGATACGCAGTATTTT,CAGGQGRTDTQYF,TRBJ2-3,TRBV2,TRBD1,few
TGTGCCAGGGAGCCGGGACAGCGCCTGATTAACTATGGCTACACCTTC,CAREPGQRLINYGYTF,TRBJ1-2,TRBV11-2,TRBD1,.
TGTGCCAGCAGCCAAGAGACCCACCCGCTGCGGGGGCGGGAAACCCAGTACTTC,CASSQETHPLRGRETQYF,TRBJ2-5,TRBV3-1,.,.
TGTGCCAGCAGTGGAGTGACTAGCACAGATACGCAGTATTTT,CASSGVTSTDTQYF,TRBJ2-3,TRBV6-1,.,few
TGTGCCAGCAGTCGTGCCACGGGACAGACTTACAATGAGCAGTTCTTC,CASSRATGQTYNEQFF,TRBJ2-1,TRBV28,TRBD1,few
TGCGCCAGCGCTACAATGGGGGGGGATGGAGAGACCCAGTACTTC,CASATMGGDGETQYF,TRBJ2-5,TRBV5-1,TRBD2,.
TGCAGCGTTGACTCCCAGCCCCAGCATTTT,CSVDSQPQHF,TRBJ1-5,TRBV29-1,.,few
TGTGCCAGCAGCGGCCAGGGGTCCTGGGGCGGGGAGCTGTTTTTT,CASSGQGSWGGELFF,TRBJ2-2,TRBV9,.,.
TGTGCCAGCAGTTTGGGACAGGGTACCTACAATGAGCAGTTCTTC,CASSLGQGTYNEQFF,TRBJ2-1,TRBV12-3/TRBV12-4,TRBD1,many
TGTGCCAGCAGCGTAGACGAGCGACAGACCCAGTACTTC,CASSVDERQTQYF,TRBJ2-5,TRBV9,.,.
TGTGCCAGCAGCGCGGTCGGAGGGGAGACCCAGTACTTC,CASSAVGGETQYF,TRBJ2-5,TRBV9,.,.
TGTGCCAGCAGTTTGCAGGGACCTGGGCAGTTCTTC,CASSLQGPGQFF,TRBJ2-1,TRBV12-3/TRBV12-4,.,.
TGTGCCAGCAGCTTACGACAGGGTGCATTAGGGACCTTCTACTTC,CASSLRQGALGTFYF,TRBJ2-7,TRBV13,TRBD1,few
TGTGCCTGGAGTGCAAGACGGAAGAGCAATCAGCCCCAGCATTTT,CAWSARRKSNQPQHF,TRBJ1-5,TRBV30,.,.
TGCGCCAGCAGCTTGGCCCCAGGGGTCGTCTACAATGAGCAGTTCTTC,CASSLAPGVVYNEQFF,TRBJ2-1,TRBV5-1,.,.
TGCGCCAGCAGCTTGGGCAGTAAGACCTACGAGCAGTACTTC,CASSLGSKTYEQYF,TRBJ2-7,TRBV5-1,.,few